Listed here are 5 T cell receptor beta chains from one sample, sequenced in a study of cytomegalovirus exposure and HLA in healthy donors. The PCR used 60 Vbeta and 13 Jbeta primers. Only in-frame clones appear in the TCRdb table, and some are missing; sequencing was by immunoSEQ multiplex PCR. In the table there are some 120,000 clones, 74% of which are singletons. The sequencing sample was made of PBMCs. The receptors here all came from a human donor in good health.

This clone appeared a few times. This chain uses TRBV30 with TRBJ2-3; 9 nucleotides align to TRBD2. V dropped 0 bases and J dropped 3; count of bases not matched to a gene: 4. This CDR3 spans 15 amino acids. Per germline, CDR1 GTSNPN and CDR2 SVGIG (reference sequence). The CDR3 reads CAWSVWRGGTDTQYF. CDR3 in DNA: TGTGCCTGGAGTGTTTGGCGGGGGGGGACAGATACGCAGTATTTT.

CDR3 DNA: TGTGCCAGCAGTGAAGAGGGACTAGCGGGAGGTGAGCAGTTCTTC. Its protein is CASSEEGLAGGEQFF. V gene TRBV6-1 combines with J gene TRBJ2-1; 15 bases agree with TRBD2. Per the germline V gene, CDR1 is MNHNS and CDR2 is SASEGT. The V gene end was trimmed by 1 base and the J gene end by 9 bases; junction bases not matched to a gene: 1. This CDR3 comprises 15 residues.

J is TRBJ1-1 and V is TRBV6-1; possibly TRBD1 for D (5 bases). CDR1 is MNHNS and CDR2 is SASEGT in the germline V gene. The CDR3 length is 13 residues. V shed 6 bases and J shed 5 bases, with 13 bases lying between them. CDR3 sequence (DNA): TGTGCCAGCAGACTCGGGGGTGCAACTGAAGCTTTCTTT. This gives the protein CASRLGGATEAFF.

This clone was counted only a few times. The chain carries TRBV5-4 and TRBJ2-1, with 10 bases fitting TRBD2. Germline V gives CDR1 SGHNT, CDR2 YYREEE (reference sequence). The CDR3 length is 15 residues. The junction had 11 bases not matched to a gene; V was cut back by 5 bases and J by 9 bases. CDR3 in DNA: TGTGCCAGCAGGCTAGCGGGGGAGACGAACGGTGAGCAGTTCTTC. Protein product: CASRLAGETNGEQFF. Variable domain in full (rest from reference TRBV5-4 and TRBJ2-1): ETGVTQSPTHLIKTRGQQVTLRCSSQSGHNTVSWYQQALGQGPQFIFQYYREEENGRGNFPPRFSGLQFPNYSSELNVNALELDDSALYLCASRLAGETNGEQFFGPGTRLTVL.

The chain joins TRBV28 to TRBJ2-2; tentatively, D is TRBD1 (5 bases). Germline V lookup: CDR1 MDHEN, CDR2 SYDVKM. V was pared by 7 bases and J by 8 bases, with 14 bases between. CDR3 length: 13 residues. The CDR3, as DNA: TGTGCCAGCACCACAGGCGGAGCTGGGGAGCTGTTTTTT. Translation: CASTTGGAGELFF.